The source of this T cell receptor beta chain is a study of T-cell reconstitution after alpha-beta-depleted transplantation in children. CDR3 length: 15 amino acids. V was trimmed by 7 bases and J by 1 base, leaving 17 bases between them. Preparing the TCRbeta library involved the use of unique molecular identifiers. Each CDR3 protein is one row after TCRdb ran MiXCR on the PCR reads. Found here are over 400,000 distinct CDR3 sequences, approximately 13% of them singletons; the top ten hold about 6%. This clonotype was obtained from a human donor who donated a stem cell graft to a child with combined immunodeficiency. This chain uses TRBV12-3 or TRBV12-4 with TRBJ2-7; D tentatively reads TRBD1 or TRBD2 (5 bases each). Sequencing used PBMCs from the stem cell graft donor, obtained from the stem cell graft. The CDR3 bases are TGTGCCAGCAACCGTCCCGGGACGTCTTCCTACGAGCAGTACTTC. The encoded protein is CASNRPGTSSYEQYF.